One and the same sample provided the 25 T cell receptor beta chains below, sequenced in a study of T cell responses to AZD1222 COVID-19 vaccine (dated by TCRdb to 2020 to 2022). In light of the paper, this sample's time point label describes: baseline before first vaccination. The receptor library was made with the immunoSEQ multiplex PCR assay. The table was pulled from immuneACCESS by TCRdb, which kept in-frame rearrangements only. Such tables lose some clones; where checked, under half of the loss comes from unresolved V genes, and the rest has no known cause. Recorded for this sample are 110,000 to 150,000 clones; more than 85% of them occurred a single time. The top ten hold just over 3% of the sample. This specimen consisted of peripheral blood, obtained on day 0 of AZD1222 vaccination. The receptor set was obtained from an adult in good health.

This clone has only one observation. The gene calls are TRBV6-4 and TRBJ1-1, with D uncertain. The V end lost 3 bases, the J end lost 4 bases, and 9 bases lay between the germline ends. The CDR3 covers 13 residues. CDR1 and CDR2 from the germline V gene are MRHNA and SNTAGT. The CDR3 region is CASSEAKGTEAFF. The DNA for the CDR3 is TGTGCCAGCAGTGAAGCGAAGGGCACTGAAGCTTTCTTT.

This clone is a singleton in its sample. The J gene is TRBJ2-7, the V gene TRBV11-2; D might be TRBD1 or TRBD2, each matching 5 bases. The CDR3 sequence is 14 residues long. Per the germline V gene, CDR1 is SGHAT and CDR2 is FQNNGV. V shed 7 bases and J shed 1 base, with 14 bases lying between them. CDR3 in amino acids: CASTIPRGSYEQYF. DNA of the CDR3: TGTGCCAGCACCATCCCGAGGGGATCCTACGAGCAGTACTTC.

The rearrangement links TRBV27 to TRBJ1-2; D uncertain. This CDR3 has 14 amino acids. Per the germline V gene, CDR1 is MNHEY and CDR2 is SMNVEV (reference sequence). V shed 5 bases and J shed 2 bases, with 12 bases lying between them. This chain's CDR3 is CASSDMKQNYGYTF. The CDR3 DNA sequence: TGTGCCAGCAGTGATATGAAACAAAACTATGGCTACACCTTC.

V usage is TRBV4-1 and J usage is TRBJ2-5; TRBD2 aligns across 7 bases. The CDR3 is made up of 16 amino acids. Germline CDR1 MGHRA, CDR2 YSYEKL. V shed 1 base and J 0 bases; nucleotides not matched to a gene: 5. CDR3 sequence: CASSQVAGVDQETQYF. The CDR3 DNA reads as TGCGCCAGCAGCCAAGTCGCGGGAGTGGACCAAGAGACCCAGTACTTC.

This clone was observed at least ten times. The V gene is TRBV6-4, the J gene TRBJ2-1; 12 positions match TRBD2. After removal of 0 bases from V and 6 bases from J, the junction contained 0 bases not matched to a gene. Germline CDR1 MRHNA, CDR2 SNTAGT. The CDR3 sequence is 15 residues long. CDR3 nucleotide sequence: TGTGCCAGCAGTGACTCGACTAGCGGGAGCAATGAGCAGTTCTTC. This encodes CASSDSTSGSNEQFF.

The J gene is TRBJ1-4, the V gene TRBV20-1; D unclear. The CDR3 is 14 amino acids. V was shortened by 3 bases and J by 7 bases, with 15 bases between the two germline ends. Germline CDR1 is DFQATT and CDR2 is SNEGSKA (reference sequence). The DNA of the CDR3 is TGCAGTGCTAGTGGGTTGCGAGGGAGTGAAAAACTGTTTTTT. This sequence encodes CSASGLRGSEKLFF.

This clone has just one count. Written as DNA, the CDR3 is TGTGCCAGCACCGCCGGGACAGGGAAAAGGCAGCCCCAGCATTTT. The encoded protein is CASTAGTGKRQPQHF. The chain employs TRBV28 and TRBJ1-5; TRBD1 agrees at 9 bases. This CDR3 has 15 amino acids. The germline CDR1 and CDR2 sequences are MDHEN and SYDVKM. The J segment lost 7 bases and the V segment lost 7 bases, leaving 11 bases of the junction unmatched.

The V call is TRBV30, the J call TRBJ1-1; no reliable D call. The CDR3 sequence is 15 residues long. Germline values: CDR1 GTSNPN, CDR2 SVGIG (reference sequence). The V end was cut by 0 bases, the J end by 6 bases, with 17 bases between. For the CDR3, the DNA is TGTGCCTGGAGTGTAGATGAATTGGGCGTACCTGAAGCTTTCTTT. It is translated as CAWSVDELGVPEAFF.

This clone was seen only once. The chain has TRBV5-4 and TRBJ2-7; D gene uncertain. Germline V lookup: CDR1 SGHNT, CDR2 YYREEE (reference sequence). This CDR3 is 14 amino acids long. Trimming took 0 bases from V and 0 from J, leaving 7 bases between them. CDR3 region: CASSLEPDSYEQYF. In nucleotides, the CDR3 is TGTGCCAGCAGCTTGGAGCCGGACTCCTACGAGCAGTACTTC.

This chain uses TRBV30 with TRBJ1-1, with D uncertain. V lost 0 bases, J lost 6 bases, and 8 bases lay in between. The length of the CDR3 is 12 residues. CDR1 and CDR2 from the germline V gene are GTSNPN and SVGIG (reference sequence). CDR3 DNA: TGTGCCTGGAGTGTACGTCGCCCTGAAGCTTTCTTT. This sequence encodes CAWSVRRPEAFF.

The V call is TRBV5-1, the J call TRBJ2-7; no reliable D call. V lost 0 bases to trimming and J lost 2 bases, with 3 bases between them. The germline V gene has CDR1 SGHRS and CDR2 YFSETQ. This CDR3 is 12 amino acids long. CDR3 sequence: CASSLDAYEQYF. The CDR3 nucleotides are TGCGCCAGCAGCTTGGATGCCTACGAGCAGTACTTC. Drawing the rest from reference TRBV5-1 and TRBJ2-7, the complete variable domain is KAGVTQTPRYLIKTRGQQVTLSCSPISGHRSVSWYQQTPGQGLQFLFEYFSETQRNKGNFPGRFSGRQFSNSRSEMNVSTLELGDSALYLCASSLDAYEQYFGPGTRLTVT.

The rearrangement joins TRBV5-1 to TRBJ2-7; no clear D gene. Germline CDR1 and CDR2: SGHRS and YFSETQ. The CDR3 contains 12 residues. V lost 5 bases to trimming and J lost 6 bases, with 12 bases between them. CDR3 amino acids: CASSPQFGEQYF. The CDR3 nucleotides are TGCGCCAGCAGTCCTCAGTTCGGCGAGCAGTACTTC.

The chain is built from TRBV19 and TRBJ2-5, with D possibly being TRBD1 or TRBD2 (5 bases each). The CDR3 runs to 15 residues. Trimming cost V 5 bases and J 2 bases, with 15 bases left between them. Germline CDR1 and CDR2: LNHDA and SQIVND (reference sequence). The CDR3 region has the DNA TGTGCCAGTAGTCCCCGGGACGGATTACAAGAGACCCAGTACTTC. This codes for CASSPRDGLQETQYF.

The J gene is TRBJ2-1, the V gene TRBV11-3, with TRBD2 matching over 8 bases. The junction had 8 bases not matched to a gene; V was cut back by 4 bases and J by 6 bases. CDR3 length: 15 residues. CDR1 SGHNT and CDR2 YENEEA come from the germline V gene. The CDR3 DNA is TGTGCCAGCAGCTCCCAAGCGGGAGATTCCAATGAGCAGTTCTTC. It is translated as CASSSQAGDSNEQFF. The full variable domain, its missing parts supplied by reference TRBV11-3 and TRBJ2-1, is EAGVVQSPRYKIIEKKQPVAFWCNPISGHNTLYWYLQNLGQGPELLIRYENEEAVDDSQLPKDRFSAERLKGVDSTLKIQPAELGDSAVYLCASSSQAGDSNEQFFGPGTRLTVL.

This rearrangement joins TRBV9 to TRBJ2-1; 8 positions match TRBD2. V was clipped by 4 bases and J by 5 bases; unmatched bases: 5. This CDR3 spans 14 amino acids. The germline CDR1 and CDR2 sequences are SGDLS and YYNGEE. The CDR3 DNA sequence: TGTGCCAGCAGCATAAGCGGGAGCGACAATGAGCAGTTCTTC. Protein product: CASSISGSDNEQFF.

The CDR3 nucleotides are TGTGCCAGCAGCCCCAGGACTAGCGGGTTGGAAGAGACCCAGTACTTC. Translating gives CASSPRTSGLEETQYF. This chain uses TRBV7-9 with TRBJ2-5, with TRBD2 identical over 11 bases. The CDR3 runs 16 residues. CDR1 and CDR2 from the germline V gene are SEHNR and FQNEAQ (reference sequence). Unmatched junction bases numbered 8, after V lost 5 bases and J lost 3 bases.

This chain connects TRBV4-1 to TRBJ2-7; D is perhaps TRBD1 or TRBD2 (5 bases each). The germline V gene encodes CDR1 MGHRA and CDR2 YSYEKL. The CDR3 sequence is 17 residues long. V shed 0 bases and J shed 4 bases, with 19 bases lying between them. In DNA form, the CDR3 reads TGCGCCAGCAGCCAAGATAGGGTGGGGCTAGCAGAGTACGAGCAGTACTTC. Its translation: CASSQDRVGLAEYEQYF.

The chain combines TRBV19 with TRBJ2-7, with D uncertain. Germline CDR1 and CDR2: LNHDA and SQIVND (reference sequence). V gave up 2 bases and J gave up 2 bases, with 13 bases separating them. This CDR3 spans 15 amino acids. The CDR3 spells CASSIYGKEAYEQYF. CDR3 DNA: TGTGCCAGTAGTATATATGGTAAAGAAGCCTACGAGCAGTACTTC.

This clone has just one count. The chain has TRBV27 and TRBJ2-1, with 8 bases identical to TRBD2. The length of the CDR3 is 15 residues. V lost 5 bases, J lost 6 bases, and 9 bases stayed unmatched. The germline V gene has CDR1 MNHEY and CDR2 SMNVEV (reference sequence). CDR3 in DNA: TGTGCCAGCAGTCGAGGGACTAGTACGGTCAATGAGCAGTTCTTC. Encoded protein: CASSRGTSTVNEQFF.

This rearrangement joins TRBV3-1 (or the pseudogene TRBV3-2) to TRBJ1-1; a weak D match, TRBD1 (6 bases). The CDR3 is 14 amino acids. V was trimmed by 2 bases and J by 1 base, leaving 8 bases between them. Germline V gene data show CDR1 as LGHDT and CDR2 as YNNKEL (reference sequence). For the CDR3, the DNA is TGTGCCAGCAGCCAAAAGGACAGGAACACTGAAGCTTTCTTT. Its protein product is CASSQKDRNTEAFF.

This chain links TRBV7-3 with TRBJ2-1; 8 positions match TRBD2. Germline assignment: CDR1 SGHTA and CDR2 FQGTGA. The CDR3 spans 16 residues. Trimming took 7 bases from V and 10 from J; bases not matched to a gene: 18. The CDR3 DNA reads TGTGCCAGCACCTCCGAGGTAGTAGCGGGATTAGGCGAGCAGTTCTTC. Its translation: CASTSEVVAGLGEQFF.

This clone was detected a few times. In DNA, the CDR3 is TGTGCCGGAAAACCACAGGGCTCCTACGAGCAGTACTTC. Its translation: CAGKPQGSYEQYF. This rearrangement joins TRBV2 to TRBJ2-7, with TRBD1 as a possible D gene (6 bases). The germline V and J ends were trimmed by 11 bases and 0 bases, with 14 bases remaining between them. The CDR3 is 13 amino acids. Looked up from germline, CDR1 is SNHLY and CDR2 is FYNNEI.

The chain combines TRBV19 with TRBJ2-5, with 12 bases fitting TRBD1. The germline V gene encodes CDR1 LNHDA and CDR2 SQIVND (reference sequence). The CDR3 is 13 residues long. Losses at the gene ends were 9 bases for V and 5 bases for J; bases not matched to a gene: 4. CDR3 in DNA: TGTGCCAGCCGGGACAGGGGGCGGGAGACCCAGTACTTC. It codes for CASRDRGRETQYF. Variable domain in full (rest from reference TRBV19 and TRBJ2-5): DGGITQSPKYLFRKEGQNVTLSCEQNLNHDAMYWYRQDPGQGLRLIYYSQIVNDFQKGDIAEGYSVSREKKESFPLTVTSAQKNPTAFYLCASRDRGRETQYFGPGTRLLVL.

J is TRBJ2-1 and V is TRBV6-6, with D tentatively TRBD2 (6 bases). V was trimmed by 5 bases and J by 7 bases, leaving 15 bases between them. Germline CDR1 and CDR2: MNHNY and SVGAGI (reference sequence). CDR3 length: 14 residues. The CDR3 DNA sequence: TGTGCCAGCAGTCCGCGGGACGTAGGAAATGAGCAGTTCTTC. It codes for CASSPRDVGNEQFF.

V gene TRBV24-1 combines with J gene TRBJ1-2; D might be TRBD1 (5 bases). Germline V gene sequence: CDR1 KGHDR, CDR2 SFDVKD. V lost 4 bases and J 6 bases, leaving 11 bases between the germline ends. CDR3 length: 13 amino acids. The CDR3: CATSDKGWDGYTF. CDR3 DNA: TGTGCCACCAGTGACAAGGGGTGGGATGGCTACACCTTC.